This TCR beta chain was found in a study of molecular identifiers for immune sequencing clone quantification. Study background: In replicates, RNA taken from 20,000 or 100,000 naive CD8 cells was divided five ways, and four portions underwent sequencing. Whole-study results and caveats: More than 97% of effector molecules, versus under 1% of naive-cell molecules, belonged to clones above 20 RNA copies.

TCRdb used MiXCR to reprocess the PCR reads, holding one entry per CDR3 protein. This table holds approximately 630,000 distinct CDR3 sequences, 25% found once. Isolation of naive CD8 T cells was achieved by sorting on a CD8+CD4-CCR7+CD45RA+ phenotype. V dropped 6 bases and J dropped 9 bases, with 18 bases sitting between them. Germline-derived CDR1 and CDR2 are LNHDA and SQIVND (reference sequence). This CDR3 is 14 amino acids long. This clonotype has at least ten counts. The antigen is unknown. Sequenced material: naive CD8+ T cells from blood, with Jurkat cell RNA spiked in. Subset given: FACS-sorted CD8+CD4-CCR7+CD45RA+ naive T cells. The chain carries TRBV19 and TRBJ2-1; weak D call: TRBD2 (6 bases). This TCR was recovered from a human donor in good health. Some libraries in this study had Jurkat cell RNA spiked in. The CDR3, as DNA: TGTGCCAGTAGAAAGTCGAGCCAGGGAGGTGAGCAGTTCTTC. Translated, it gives CASRKSSQGGEQFF.